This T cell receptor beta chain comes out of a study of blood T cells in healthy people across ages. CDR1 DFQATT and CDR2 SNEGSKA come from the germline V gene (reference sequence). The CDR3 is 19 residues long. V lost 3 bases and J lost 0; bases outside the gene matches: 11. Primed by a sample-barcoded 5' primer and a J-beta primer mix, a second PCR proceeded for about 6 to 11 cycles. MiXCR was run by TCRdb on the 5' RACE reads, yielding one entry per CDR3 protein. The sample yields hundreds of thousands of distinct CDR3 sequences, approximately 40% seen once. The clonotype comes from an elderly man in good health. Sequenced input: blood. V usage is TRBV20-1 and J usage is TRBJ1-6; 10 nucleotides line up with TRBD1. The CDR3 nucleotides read TGCAGTGCTAGTGCTGGGGGGACAGGGGCGAGCTCCTATAATTCACCCCTCCACTTT. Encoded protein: CSASAGGTGASSYNSPLHF.